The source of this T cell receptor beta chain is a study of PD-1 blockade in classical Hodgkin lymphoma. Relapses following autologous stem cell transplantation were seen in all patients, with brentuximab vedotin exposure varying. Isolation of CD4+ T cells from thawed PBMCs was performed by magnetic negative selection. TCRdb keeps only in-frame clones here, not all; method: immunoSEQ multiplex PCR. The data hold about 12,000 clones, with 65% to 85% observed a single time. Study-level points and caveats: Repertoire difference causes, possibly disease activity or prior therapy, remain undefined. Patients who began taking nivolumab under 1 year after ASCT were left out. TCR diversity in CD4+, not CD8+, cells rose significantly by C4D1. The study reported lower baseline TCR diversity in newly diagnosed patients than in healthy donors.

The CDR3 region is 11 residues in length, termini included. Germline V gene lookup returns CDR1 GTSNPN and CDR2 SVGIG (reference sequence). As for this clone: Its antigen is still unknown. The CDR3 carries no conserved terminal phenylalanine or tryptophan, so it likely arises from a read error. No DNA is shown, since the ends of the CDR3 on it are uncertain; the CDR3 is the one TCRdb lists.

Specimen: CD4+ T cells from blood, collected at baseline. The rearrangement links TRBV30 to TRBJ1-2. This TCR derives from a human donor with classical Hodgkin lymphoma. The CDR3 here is CAWSNQEGTGH.